The sequence of this TCR beta chain was determined in a study of T cells after yellow fever vaccination. Across the whole study: When fractions had low cell numbers, they were prepared with SMART-Seq v4 Ultra Low Input. Study-level results: Clonotypes shared by both compartments, CD4 and CD8, made up a small share.

V shed 5 bases and J shed 3 bases, with 6 bases lying between them. Germline CDR1 LNHDA, CDR2 SQIVND (reference sequence). The CDR3 totals 12 residues. It was through 5'RACE template switching that TCR cDNA was made, with a universal primer site and UMIs added. One entry per CDR3 protein results from TCRdb running MiXCR on the 5' RACE reads. Of hundreds of thousands of distinct CDR3 sequences listed, 12% are singletons. This clonotype was observed a handful of times. Antigen specificity is unknown. This TCR came from a man younger than 45 who received the YFV17D yellow fever vaccine. Sequenced material: PBMCs, taken on the day of the yellow fever booster vaccination. The V call is TRBV19, the J call TRBJ2-3; D is undetermined. The CDR3 region is CASSRETDTQYF. The CDR3 bases are TGTGCCAGTAGTCGTGAGACAGATACGCAGTATTTT. Full variable domain (remainder filled in from reference TRBV19 and TRBJ2-3): DGGITQSPKYLFRKEGQNVTLSCEQNLNHDAMYWYRQDPGQGLRLIYYSQIVNDFQKGDIAEGYSVSREKKESFPLTVTSAQKNPTAFYLCASSRETDTQYFGPGTRLTVL.